Listed here is a single TCR beta chain. In the authors' workflow: Reference gene primers were amplified, and this amplification served to estimate nucleated cell counts. Produced via immunoSEQ multiplex PCR; TCRdb's table is partial and in-frame only. V and J calls and clone size are those listed in that table; D and trimming were worked out from the DNA. The sample has 260,000 or so clones, 84% seen once. V shed 6 bases, J shed 0 bases, and the junction held 11 bases outside the gene matches. The CDR3 is 17 amino acids. Germline CDR1 is ENHRY and CDR2 is SYGVKD. The entry originates in a study of blood T cell repertoires in COVID-19. Study in general: Some COVID-19 samples were acute and others convalescent; all came from the United States, Italy and Spain. The cDNA or gDNA used as material had been derived from T cells, B-cell-depleted T cells, or PBMCs.

The sequenced material came from peripheral blood. The chain employs TRBV10-3 and TRBJ2-3; 8 bases are a match to TRBD2. This TCR was sampled from a human donor in a cohort sampled during active COVID-19. In DNA form, the CDR3 reads TGTGCCATCAGGCAGAGCGGGAGCCTCACTAGCACAGATACGCAGTATTTT. Its translation: CAIRQSGSLTSTDTQYF.